This T cell receptor beta chain emerged from a study of blood T cells in healthy people across ages. A remark on this clonotype: It is unclear where the CDR3 begins or ends on the DNA, so no DNA is shown, and the CDR3 is as TCRdb lists it.

The CDR3 region is 14 residues in length, termini included. It was with a sample-barcoded 5' primer and a J-beta primer mix that a second PCR of roughly 6 to 12 cycles was run. TCRdb re-called the 5' RACE reads with MiXCR, one entry per CDR3 protein. The repertoire holds over a million distinct CDR3 sequences, with 35% to 55% as singletons. Specimen: blood. This sequence joins TRBV12-3 or TRBV12-4 and TRBJ1-1; the table's D call TRBD1 went unverified against the DNA. This receptor was obtained from a woman aged 60-70 years in good health. CDR3 region: CASSLFGKGIETFF.